One sample yielded the 3 T cell receptor beta chains listed below, sequenced in a study of early T cells in non-severe SARS-CoV-2 infection. A single record per CDR3 protein comes from TCRdb applying MiXCR to the 5' RACE reads. The profile shows just over 65,000 distinct CDR3 sequences, about 13% of them singletons. Source material: whole blood. The source of these receptors is an adult who was a healthcare worker with PCR-confirmed SARS-CoV-2 infection or an uninfected control (not recorded which).

The chain uses TRBV12-3 or TRBV12-4 and TRBJ2-1; either TRBD1 or TRBD2 may supply D (6 bases each). The CDR3 loop spans 16 amino acids. V was trimmed by 7 bases and J by 1 base, leaving 17 bases between them. DNA for the CDR3: TGTGCCAGCACCGCACCGGGGGCGCGGTCCTACAATGAGCAGTTCTTC. Translation: CASTAPGARSYNEQFF.

V usage is TRBV12-3 or TRBV12-4 and J usage is TRBJ2-7; a weak D match, TRBD2 (5 bases). This CDR3 comprises 14 residues. V was pared by 4 bases and J by 0 bases, with 10 bases between. The CDR3 here is CASSYSTSSYEQYF. DNA of the CDR3: TGTGCCAGCAGTTATTCAACTAGCTCCTACGAGCAGTACTTC.

This clonotype was seen more than once but under ten times. The rearrangement links TRBV6-5 to TRBJ2-2; possible D gene TRBD1, 6 bases. Between the trimmed V and J ends, which lost 2 bases and 7 bases, there was a span of 17 bases. In germline, CDR1 is MNHEY, CDR2 SVGAGI. The CDR3 is 16 residues long. Here the CDR3 reads CASSYLVTGEIGELFF. The CDR3 bases are TGTGCCAGCAGTTACCTCGTGACAGGCGAGATCGGGGAGCTGTTTTTT.